This note documents a single T cell receptor beta chain sequence. This specimen comes from a study of blood T cell repertoires in COVID-19. TCRdb keeps only in-frame clones here, not all; method: immunoSEQ multiplex PCR. The sample holds about 130,000 clones, approximately 85% seen once. Source material: peripheral blood. This TCR was sampled from a human donor in a cohort sampled during active COVID-19.

DNA for the CDR3: TGTGCCAGCAGGGAACCGGGACAGCTCCAAGAGACCCAGTACTTC. Its protein product is CASREPGQLQETQYF. The genes are TRBV5-4 and TRBJ2-5, with 7 bases that match TRBD1. The length of the CDR3 is 15 residues. The germline V gene has CDR1 SGHNT and CDR2 YYREEE (reference sequence). V gave up 5 bases and J gave up 1 base; unmatched junction bases: 8.